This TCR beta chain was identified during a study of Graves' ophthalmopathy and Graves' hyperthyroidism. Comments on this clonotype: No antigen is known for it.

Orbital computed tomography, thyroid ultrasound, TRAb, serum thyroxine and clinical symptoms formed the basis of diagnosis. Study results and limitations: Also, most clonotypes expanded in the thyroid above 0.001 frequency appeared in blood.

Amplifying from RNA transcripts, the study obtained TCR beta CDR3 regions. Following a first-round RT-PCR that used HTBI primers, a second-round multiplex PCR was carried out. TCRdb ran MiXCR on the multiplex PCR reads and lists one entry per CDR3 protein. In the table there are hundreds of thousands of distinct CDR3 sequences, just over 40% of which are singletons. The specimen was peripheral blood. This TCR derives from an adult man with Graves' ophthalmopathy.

CDR3 DNA: TGCAGTGCTGAGACAGGGACGCAAGAGACCCAGTACTTC. Translating gives CSAETGTQETQYF. The chain couples TRBV20-1 to TRBJ2-5; 7 bases fit TRBD1. Germline CDR1 and CDR2: DFQATT and SNEGSKA (reference sequence). The CDR3 spans 13 residues. V gave up 5 bases and J gave up 2 bases; unmatched junction bases: 5.